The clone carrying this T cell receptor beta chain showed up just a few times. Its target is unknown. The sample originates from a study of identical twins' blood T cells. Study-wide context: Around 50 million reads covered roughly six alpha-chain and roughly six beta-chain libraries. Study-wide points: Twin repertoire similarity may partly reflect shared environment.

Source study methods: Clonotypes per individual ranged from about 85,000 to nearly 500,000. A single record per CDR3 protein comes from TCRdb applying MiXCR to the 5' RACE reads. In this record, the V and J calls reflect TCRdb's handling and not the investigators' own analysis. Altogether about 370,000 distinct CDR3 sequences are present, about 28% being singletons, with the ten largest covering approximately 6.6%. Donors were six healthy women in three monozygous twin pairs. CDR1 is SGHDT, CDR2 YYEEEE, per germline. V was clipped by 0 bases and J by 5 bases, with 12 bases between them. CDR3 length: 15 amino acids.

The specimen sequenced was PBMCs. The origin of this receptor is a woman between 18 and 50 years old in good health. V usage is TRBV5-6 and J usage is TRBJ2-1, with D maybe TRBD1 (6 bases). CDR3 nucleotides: TGTGCCAGCAGCTTGGGGTTTACAGGGAACAATGAGCAGTTCTTC. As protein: CASSLGFTGNNEQFF.